These 12 T cell receptor beta chains were all obtained from the same sample, sequenced in a study of blood T cell repertoires in COVID-19. Produced via immunoSEQ multiplex PCR; TCRdb's table is partial and in-frame only. The sample holds a few hundred thousand clones; around 82% are singletons and the top ten take approximately 1.3%. Sequencing was performed on peripheral blood. These receptors were collected from a woman between 50 and 59 years old with acute or convalescent COVID-19.

The chain carries TRBV10-1 and TRBJ1-2; possible D gene TRBD1, 5 bases. CDR1 and CDR2 (germline): WNHNN, SYGVQD (reference sequence). The V and J ends lost 2 bases and 6 bases respectively, with 10 bases between them. The CDR3 is made up of 13 amino acids. The CDR3 here is CASSEVQGDGYTF. The CDR3 bases are TGCGCCAGCAGTGAGGTCCAGGGCGATGGCTACACCTTC.

This clone was seen only a few times. The chain links TRBV6-5 to TRBJ1-4; 8 bases are shared with TRBD1. The germline V gene encodes CDR1 MNHEY and CDR2 SVGAGI. Germline trimming cut 8 bases from V and 8 bases from J; bases unmatched to any gene: 10. The CDR3 runs to 14 residues. The CDR3 is CASRKTGGIEKLFF. The CDR3 bases are TGTGCCAGCCGAAAAACAGGGGGGATCGAAAAACTGTTTTTT.

On this clone itself: This sample also contains other DNA sequences that code for the same CDR3. The genes are TRBV6-5 and TRBJ2-1; 8 nucleotides match TRBD1. The CDR3 is made up of 15 amino acids. After removal of 0 bases from V and 5 bases from J, the junction contained 3 bases not matched to a gene. The germline gives CDR1 MNHEY, CDR2 SVGAGI. The CDR3 coding sequence is TGTGCCAGCAGTTACTCCGGACAGGGAAACAATGAGCAGTTCTTC. Its translation is CASSYSGQGNNEQFF.

The chain uses TRBV30 and TRBJ1-5, with TRBD1 matching 9 bases. The germline V gene has CDR1 GTSNPN and CDR2 SVGIG (reference sequence). Unmatched junction bases numbered 10, after V lost 3 bases and J lost 7 bases. This CDR3 comprises 15 residues. The CDR3 here is CAWSRKGQGNQPQHF. The CDR3 DNA reads TGTGCCTGGAGCCGCAAGGGACAGGGAAACCAGCCCCAGCATTTT.

The rearrangement joins TRBV7-2 to TRBJ1-1; 10 nucleotides match TRBD1. The ends lost 8 bases at V and 1 base at J; junction bases unmatched: 7. Germline-derived CDR1 and CDR2 are SGHTA and FQGNSA. The CDR3 is 15 residues long. The DNA for the CDR3 is TGTGCCAGCCAGCGGGACAGGGGATCGAACACTGAAGCTTTCTTT. Its protein product is CASQRDRGSNTEAFF.

This sequence joins TRBV24-1 and TRBJ2-1, with D hard to call. The CDR3 loop spans 13 amino acids. CDR1 and CDR2 from the germline V gene are KGHDR and SFDVKD. V lost 2 bases to trimming and J lost 9 bases, with 10 bases between them. Here the CDR3 DNA reads TGTGCCACCAGTGATTCTAGGAACGGTGAGCAGTTCTTC. Its translation is CATSDSRNGEQFF.

This chain links TRBV6-5 with TRBJ1-1, with 10 positions matching TRBD1. The V segment lost 4 bases and the J segment 5 bases; nucleotides outside the gene matches: 7. The CDR3 loop spans 15 amino acids. CDR1 MNHEY and CDR2 SVGAGI come from the germline V gene. In nucleotides, the CDR3 is TGTGCCAGCAGTTCCCGAGGACAGGGGGGGACTGAAGCTTTCTTT. Translated: CASSSRGQGGTEAFF.

The genes are TRBV27 and TRBJ1-5, with TRBD1 as a possible D gene (6 bases). Germline assignment: CDR1 MNHEY and CDR2 SMNVEV (reference sequence). V lost 5 bases, J lost 0 bases, and 11 bases lay in between. The CDR3 has 15 amino acids. As DNA, the CDR3 is TGTGCCAGCAGTCTTCAGGGGTATAGCAATCAGCCCCAGCATTTT. Translation: CASSLQGYSNQPQHF.

The V gene is TRBV5-4, the J gene TRBJ1-2, with unresolved D. The CDR3 has 14 amino acids. The germline V gene encodes CDR1 SGHNT and CDR2 YYREEE (reference sequence). V lost 2 bases, J lost 2 bases, and 10 bases lay in between. The CDR3 reads CASSLLAINYGYTF. Written as DNA, the CDR3 is TGTGCCAGCAGCTTATTAGCCATAAACTATGGCTACACCTTC.

This sequence joins TRBV2 and TRBJ2-5, with D uncertain. The CDR3 has 12 residues. The ends were cut back, 7 bases at V and 4 bases at J, with 10 bases in the middle. Per germline, CDR1 SNHLY and CDR2 FYNNEI. Here the CDR3 DNA reads TGTGCCAGCATTCTAGGTAGAGAGACCCAGTACTTC. It yields the protein CASILGRETQYF.

This rearrangement joins TRBV10-3 to TRBJ1-1; a possible D gene is TRBD1 (6 bases). Trimming cost V 7 bases and J 4 bases, with 19 bases left between them. This CDR3 contains 15 residues. The germline V gene encodes CDR1 ENHRY and CDR2 SYGVKD. In DNA form, the CDR3 reads TGTGCCATCACTCCCGACATAGGGGGGGCCACTGAAGCTTTCTTT. Protein sequence: CAITPDIGGATEAFF.

The chain combines TRBV24-1 with TRBJ2-5; 7 bases are a match to TRBD1. Germline CDR1 and CDR2: KGHDR and SFDVKD. The CDR3 runs 13 residues. The ends lost 6 bases at V and 1 base at J; junction bases unmatched: 1. In DNA, the CDR3 is TGTGCCACCAGTAGGGACAGCCAAGAGACCCAGTACTTC. It encodes CATSRDSQETQYF.